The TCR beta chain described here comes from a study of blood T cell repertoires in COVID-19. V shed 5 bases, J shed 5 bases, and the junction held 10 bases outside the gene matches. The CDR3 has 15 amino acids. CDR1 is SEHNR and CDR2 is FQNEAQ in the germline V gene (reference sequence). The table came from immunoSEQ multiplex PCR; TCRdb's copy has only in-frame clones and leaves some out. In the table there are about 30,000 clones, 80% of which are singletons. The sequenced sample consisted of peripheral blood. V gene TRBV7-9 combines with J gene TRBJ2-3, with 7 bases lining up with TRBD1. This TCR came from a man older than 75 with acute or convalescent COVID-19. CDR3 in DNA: TGTGCCAGCAGCCCGCGGACAGGTACCCGAGATACGCAGTATTTT. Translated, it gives CASSPRTGTRDTQYF.